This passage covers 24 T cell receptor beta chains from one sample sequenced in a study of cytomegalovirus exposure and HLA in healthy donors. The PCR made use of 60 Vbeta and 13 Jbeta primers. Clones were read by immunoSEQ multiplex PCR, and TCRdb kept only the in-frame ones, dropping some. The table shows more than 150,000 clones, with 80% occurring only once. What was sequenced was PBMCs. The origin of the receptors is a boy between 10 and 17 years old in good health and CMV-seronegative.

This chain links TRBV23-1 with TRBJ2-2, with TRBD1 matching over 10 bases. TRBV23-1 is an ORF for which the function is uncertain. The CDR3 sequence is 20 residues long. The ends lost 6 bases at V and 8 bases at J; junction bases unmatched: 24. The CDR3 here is CASRTGTGDDSGRGLGELFF. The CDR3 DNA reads TGCGCCAGCAGAACCGGGACAGGGGACGATTCCGGGAGAGGGTTGGGGGAGCTGTTTTTT.

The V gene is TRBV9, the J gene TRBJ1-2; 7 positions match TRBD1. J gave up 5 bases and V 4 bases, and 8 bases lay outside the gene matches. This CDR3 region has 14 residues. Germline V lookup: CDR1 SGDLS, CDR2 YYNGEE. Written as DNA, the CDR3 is TGTGCCAGCAGCACCGGGACAGTCCTTTATGGCTACACCTTC. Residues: CASSTGTVLYGYTF.

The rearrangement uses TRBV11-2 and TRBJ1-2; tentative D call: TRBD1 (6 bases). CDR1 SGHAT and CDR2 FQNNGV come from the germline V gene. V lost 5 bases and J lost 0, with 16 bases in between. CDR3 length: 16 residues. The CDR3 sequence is CASSTLNRAPNYGYTF. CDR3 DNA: TGTGCCAGCAGCACCCTGAACAGGGCCCCTAACTATGGCTACACCTTC.

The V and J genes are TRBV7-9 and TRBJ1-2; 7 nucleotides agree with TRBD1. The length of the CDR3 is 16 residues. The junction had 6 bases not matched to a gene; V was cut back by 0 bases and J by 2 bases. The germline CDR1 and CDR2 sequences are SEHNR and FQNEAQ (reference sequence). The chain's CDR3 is CASSLAWDSPNYGYTF. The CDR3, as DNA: TGTGCCAGCAGCTTAGCGTGGGACAGCCCCAACTATGGCTACACCTTC.

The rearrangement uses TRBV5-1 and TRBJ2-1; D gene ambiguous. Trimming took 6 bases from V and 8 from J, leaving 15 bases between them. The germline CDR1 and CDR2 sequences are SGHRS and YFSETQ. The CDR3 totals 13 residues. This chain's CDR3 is CASTLSLGDEQFF. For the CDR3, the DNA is TGCGCCAGCACCTTATCACTGGGCGATGAGCAGTTCTTC.

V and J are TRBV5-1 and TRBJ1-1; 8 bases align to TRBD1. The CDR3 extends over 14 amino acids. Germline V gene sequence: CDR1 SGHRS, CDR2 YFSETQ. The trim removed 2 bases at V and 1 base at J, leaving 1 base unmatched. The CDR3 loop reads CASSFDRGNTEAFF. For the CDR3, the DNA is TGCGCCAGCAGCTTCGACAGGGGGAACACTGAAGCTTTCTTT.

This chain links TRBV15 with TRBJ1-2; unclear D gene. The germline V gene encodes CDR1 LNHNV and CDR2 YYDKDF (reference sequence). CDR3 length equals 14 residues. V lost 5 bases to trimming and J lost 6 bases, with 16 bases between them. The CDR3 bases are TGTGCCACCAGCGTCTTCGGTAAACGAGATGGCTACACCTTC. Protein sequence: CATSVFGKRDGYTF.

CDR3 in amino acids: CASSSTGDQPQHF. The DNA for the CDR3 is TGTGCCAGCAGCTCTACAGGGGATCAGCCCCAGCATTTT. This chain connects TRBV7-2 to TRBJ1-5; TRBD1 matches 7 bases. Germline CDR1 SGHTA, CDR2 FQGNSA. The CDR3 sequence is 13 residues long. V dropped 4 bases and J dropped 5; count of bases not matched to a gene: 2.

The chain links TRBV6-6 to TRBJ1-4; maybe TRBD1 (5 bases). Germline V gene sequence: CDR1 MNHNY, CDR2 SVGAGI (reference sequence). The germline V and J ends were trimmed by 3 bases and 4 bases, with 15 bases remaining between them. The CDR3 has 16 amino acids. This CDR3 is CASSYAGVRDNEKLFF. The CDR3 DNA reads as TGTGCCAGCAGTTATGCGGGGGTTCGGGATAATGAAAAACTGTTTTTT.

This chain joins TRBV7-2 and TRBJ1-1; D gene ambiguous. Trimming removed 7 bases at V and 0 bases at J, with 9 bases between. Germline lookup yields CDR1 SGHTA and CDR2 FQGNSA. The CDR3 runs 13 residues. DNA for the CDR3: TGTGCCAGCACCTATGCGCTGAACACTGAAGCTTTCTTT. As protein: CASTYALNTEAFF. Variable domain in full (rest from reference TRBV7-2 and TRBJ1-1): GAGVSQSPSNKVTEKGKDVELRCDPISGHTALYWYRQSLGQGLEFLIYFQGNSAPDKSGLPSDRFSAERTGGSVSTLTIQRTQQEDSAVYLCASTYALNTEAFFGQGTRLTVV.

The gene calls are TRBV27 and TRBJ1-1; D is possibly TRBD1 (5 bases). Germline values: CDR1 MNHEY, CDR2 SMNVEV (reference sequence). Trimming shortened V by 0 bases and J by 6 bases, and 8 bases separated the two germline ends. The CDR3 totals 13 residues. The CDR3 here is CASSLSGRAEAFF. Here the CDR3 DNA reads TGTGCCAGCAGTTTATCCGGCAGGGCTGAAGCTTTCTTT.

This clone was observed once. In DNA, the CDR3 is TGCAGCGTTGAAGGGACAGGGTTGACCGGGGAGCTGTTTTTT. Translating gives CSVEGTGLTGELFF. This sequence joins TRBV29-1 and TRBJ2-2; 8 bases are a match to TRBD1. The germline V gene has CDR1 SQVTM and CDR2 ANQGSEA. J was trimmed by 5 bases and V by 1 base; bases with no gene match: 3. This CDR3 contains 14 residues.

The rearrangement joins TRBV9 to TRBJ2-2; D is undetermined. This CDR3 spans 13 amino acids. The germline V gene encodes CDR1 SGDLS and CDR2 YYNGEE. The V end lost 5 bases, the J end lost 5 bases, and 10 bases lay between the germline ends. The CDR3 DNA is TGTGCCAGCAGTTTACGGTGGACCGGGGAGCTGTTTTTT. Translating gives CASSLRWTGELFF.

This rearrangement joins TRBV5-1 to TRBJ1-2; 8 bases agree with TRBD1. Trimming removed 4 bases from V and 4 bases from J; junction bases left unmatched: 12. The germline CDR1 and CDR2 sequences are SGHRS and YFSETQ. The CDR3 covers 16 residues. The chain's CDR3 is CASSRGQGSGIYGYTF. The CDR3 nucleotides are TGCGCCAGCAGCCGAGGACAGGGTTCTGGGATCTATGGCTACACCTTC.

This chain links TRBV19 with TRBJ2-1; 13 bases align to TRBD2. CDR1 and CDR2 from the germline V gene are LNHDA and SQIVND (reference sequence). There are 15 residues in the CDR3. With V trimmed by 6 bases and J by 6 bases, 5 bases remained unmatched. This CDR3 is CASRTTSGGANEQFF. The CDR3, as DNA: TGTGCCAGTAGGACAACTAGCGGGGGGGCCAATGAGCAGTTCTTC.

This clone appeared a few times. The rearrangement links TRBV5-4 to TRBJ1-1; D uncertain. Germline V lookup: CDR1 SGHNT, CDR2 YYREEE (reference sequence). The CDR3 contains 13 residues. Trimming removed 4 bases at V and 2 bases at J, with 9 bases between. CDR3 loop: CASSVGLNTEAFF. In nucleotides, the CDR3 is TGTGCCAGCAGCGTAGGACTCAACACTGAAGCTTTCTTT. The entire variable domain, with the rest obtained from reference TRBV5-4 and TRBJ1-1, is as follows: ETGVTQSPTHLIKTRGQQVTLRCSSQSGHNTVSWYQQALGQGPQFIFQYYREEENGRGNFPPRFSGLQFPNYSSELNVNALELDDSALYLCASSVGLNTEAFFGQGTRLTVV.

The CDR3 nucleotides are TGTGCCACGACTAGCGGGGGGGAGAACACCGGGGAGCTGTTTTTT. This sequence encodes CATTSGGENTGELFF. The chain couples TRBV10-3 to TRBJ2-2; 14 positions agree with TRBD2. The CDR3 runs to 15 residues. The trim removed 10 bases at V and 1 base at J, leaving 2 bases unmatched. Per the germline V gene, CDR1 is ENHRY and CDR2 is SYGVKD.

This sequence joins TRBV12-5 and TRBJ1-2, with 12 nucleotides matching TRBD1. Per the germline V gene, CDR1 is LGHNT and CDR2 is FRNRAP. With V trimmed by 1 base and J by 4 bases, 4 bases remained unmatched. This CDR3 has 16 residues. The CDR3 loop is CASGLDGTGGSYGYTF. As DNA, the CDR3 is TGTGCTAGTGGTTTGGATGGGACAGGGGGCTCCTATGGCTACACCTTC.

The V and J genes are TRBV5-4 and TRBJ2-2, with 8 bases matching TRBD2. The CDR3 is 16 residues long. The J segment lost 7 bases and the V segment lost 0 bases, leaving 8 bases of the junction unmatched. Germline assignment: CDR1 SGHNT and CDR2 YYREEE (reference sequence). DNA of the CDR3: TGTGCCAGCAGCTTGGAATTCGGCAGCGGGAGCGGGGAGCTGTTTTTT. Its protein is CASSLEFGSGSGELFF.

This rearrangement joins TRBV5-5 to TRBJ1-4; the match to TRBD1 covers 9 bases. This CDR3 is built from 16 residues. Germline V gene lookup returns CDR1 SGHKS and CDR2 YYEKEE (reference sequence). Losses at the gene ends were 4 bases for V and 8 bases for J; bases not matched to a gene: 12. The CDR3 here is CASSTEPGQGNEKLFF. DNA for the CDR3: TGTGCCAGCAGCACCGAACCGGGACAGGGCAACGAAAAACTGTTTTTT.

The DNA of the CDR3 is TGTGCCAGCAGCACGCGTAACCCTAGCGGGGACCGGGCCGGGGAGCTGTTTTTT. Translating gives CASSTRNPSGDRAGELFF. V is TRBV9 and J is TRBJ2-2; 9 bases are a match to TRBD2. With 4 bases clipped from V and 6 bases from J, the junction kept 16 bases outside the gene matches. Germline values: CDR1 SGDLS, CDR2 YYNGEE. The length of the CDR3 is 18 residues.

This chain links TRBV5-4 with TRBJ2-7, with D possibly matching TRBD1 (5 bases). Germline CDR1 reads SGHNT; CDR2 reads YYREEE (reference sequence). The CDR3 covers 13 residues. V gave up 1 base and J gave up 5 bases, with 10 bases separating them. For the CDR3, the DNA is TGTGCCAGCAGCTTGATCAGGGCGGACGAGCAGTACTTC. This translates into CASSLIRADEQYF.

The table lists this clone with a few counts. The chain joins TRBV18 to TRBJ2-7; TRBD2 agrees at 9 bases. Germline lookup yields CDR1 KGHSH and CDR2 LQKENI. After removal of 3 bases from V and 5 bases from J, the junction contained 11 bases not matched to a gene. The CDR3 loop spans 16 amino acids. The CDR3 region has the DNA TGTGCCAGCTCACCGCGATTGGCGGGGGGGCCTAACGAGCAGTACTTC. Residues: CASSPRLAGGPNEQYF. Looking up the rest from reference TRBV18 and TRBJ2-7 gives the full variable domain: NAGVMQNPRHLVRRRGQEARLRCSPMKGHSHVYWYRQLPEEGLKFMVYLQKENIIDESGMPKERFSAEFPKEGPSILRIQQVVRGDSAAYFCASSPRLAGGPNEQYFGPGTRLTVT.

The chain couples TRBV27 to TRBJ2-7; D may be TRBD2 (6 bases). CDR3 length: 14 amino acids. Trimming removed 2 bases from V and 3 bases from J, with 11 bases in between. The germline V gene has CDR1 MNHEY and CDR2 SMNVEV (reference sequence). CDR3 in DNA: TGTGCCAGCAGTTTAATTGCCGGGGGCTACGAGCAGTACTTC. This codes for CASSLIAGGYEQYF.